This T cell receptor (beta chain) was recorded in a study of metastatic and nonmetastatic thyroid tumors. Study in general: Malignant and benign thyroid patients had repertoires compared in peripheral blood and tumor or nodule tissue.

The V gene end was trimmed by 6 bases and the J gene end by 8 bases; junction bases not matched to a gene: 0. CDR1 and CDR2 (germline): MGHDK, SYGVNS. CDR3 length: 12 residues. In the original analysis: Researchers built a distant-metastasis classifier for papillary thyroid cancer that drew on CDR3 differences across clinicopathological groups. TCRdb re-called the PCR reads with MiXCR. TCRdb's processing, not the study's, gives the V and J calls here. The data hold over 40,000 clones, with about 25% observed a single time. This clone was found a few times. The entire patient cohort was treatment-naive prior to thyroid surgery.

The chain recombines TRBV25-1 with TRBJ2-3; 12 bases are a match to TRBD2. Material: blood. This TCR came from a male donor with papillary thyroid cancer or a benign thyroid nodule (not recorded which). Some clones in this sample may be carry-over from other donors' samples. The CDR3 DNA follows: TGTGCCAGCAGACTAGCGGGGGGTACGCAGTATTTT. Residues: CASRLAGGTQYF.